A selection of T cell receptor beta chains follows, all from one sample in a study of regulatory and conventional T cells in RAG deficiency. TCRdb's copy holds only in-frame clones and misses some; the assay was immunoSEQ multiplex PCR. The data contain 7,000 to 9,500 clones, around 94% of them singletons. Sequenced sample: CD4+ effector T cells sorted from blood. The origin of the receptors is a human donor with RAG deficiency presenting as severe combined immunodeficiency. CDR3s include the opening cysteine and the closing phenylalanine or tryptophan. A D gene is named only where the DNA matches it firmly. Some rows mark clone size as missing; the rest say once, few, many or name a class of expanded clone.

j_gene: TRBJ2-3; abundance: .; d_gene: .; v_gene: TRBV28; len: 11; CDR3aa: CASSAPYTQYF; CDR3nt: TGTGCCAGCAGTGCCCCATATACGCAGTATTTT
j_gene: TRBJ1-1; abundance: .; d_gene: TRBD1; v_gene: TRBV7-2; len: 14; CDR3aa: CASSSGQGRSEAFF; CDR3nt: TGTGCCAGCAGCTCGGGACAGGGGAGATCTGAAGCTTTCTTT
j_gene: TRBJ2-7; abundance: few; d_gene: .; v_gene: TRBV7-2; len: 15; CDR3aa: CASSLVGELIYEQYF; CDR3nt: TGTGCCAGCAGCTTAGTCGGAGAGTTGATATACGAGCAGTACTTC
j_gene: TRBJ2-5; abundance: .; d_gene: .; v_gene: TRBV25-1; len: 11; CDR3aa: CASSDRETQYF; CDR3nt: TGTGCCAGCAGTGACAGGGAGACCCAGTACTTC
j_gene: TRBJ2-4; abundance: .; d_gene: .; v_gene: TRBV11-2; len: 14; CDR3aa: CASSFWGLENIQYF; CDR3nt: TGTGCCAGCAGCTTTTGGGGACTCGAAAACATTCAGTACTTC
j_gene: TRBJ2-5; abundance: .; d_gene: TRBD1; v_gene: TRBV11-3; len: 13; CDR3aa: CASSSDRVETQYF; CDR3nt: TGTGCCAGCAGCTCGGACAGGGTAGAGACCCAGTACTTC
j_gene: TRBJ2-1; abundance: .; d_gene: .; v_gene: TRBV7-9; len: 12; CDR3aa: CASTPTYNEQFF; CDR3nt: TGTGCCAGCACCCCCACCTACAATGAGCAGTTCTTC
j_gene: TRBJ1-5; abundance: .; d_gene: .; v_gene: TRBV4-2; len: 17; CDR3aa: CASSQVAGRASNQPQHF; CDR3nt: TGTGCCAGCAGCCAAGTCGCGGGCAGGGCGAGCAATCAGCCCCAGCATTTT
j_gene: TRBJ1-2; abundance: .; d_gene: .; v_gene: TRBV7-2; len: 14; CDR3aa: CASSLGTHYVGYTF; CDR3nt: TGTGCCAGCAGCTTAGGGACCCACTATGTTGGCTACACCTTC
j_gene: TRBJ1-1; abundance: .; d_gene: .; v_gene: TRBV30; len: 13; CDR3aa: CAWSLTGTRKAFF; CDR3nt: TGTGCCTGGAGTCTGACCGGGACACGCAAAGCTTTCTTT
j_gene: TRBJ2-1; abundance: .; d_gene: TRBD1; v_gene: TRBV6-1; len: 15; CDR3aa: CASSVDRVHYNEQFF; CDR3nt: TGTGCCAGCAGTGTTGACAGGGTCCACTACAATGAGCAGTTCTTC
j_gene: TRBJ2-7; abundance: .; d_gene: .; v_gene: TRBV9; len: 13; CDR3aa: CASSADSDSEQYF; CDR3nt: TGTGCCAGCAGCGCGGACTCGGACAGCGAGCAGTACTTC
j_gene: TRBJ2-6; abundance: .; d_gene: .; v_gene: TRBV6-5; len: 15; CDR3aa: CASSYRSSGANVLTF; CDR3nt: TGTGCCAGCAGTTACAGGAGCTCTGGGGCCAACGTCCTGACTTTC
j_gene: TRBJ1-2; abundance: .; d_gene: .; v_gene: TRBV7-2; len: 13; CDR3aa: CASSLAREGGYTF; CDR3nt: TGTGCCAGCAGCTTAGCCAGGGAGGGTGGCTACACCTTC
j_gene: TRBJ2-7; abundance: once; d_gene: .; v_gene: TRBV4-3; len: 16; CDR3aa: CASSQEVGRTAYEQYF; CDR3nt: TGCGCCAGCAGCCAAGAAGTCGGGCGAACAGCCTACGAGCAGTACTTC
j_gene: TRBJ1-4; abundance: .; d_gene: .; v_gene: TRBV19; len: 13; CDR3aa: CASRTSTNEKLFF; CDR3nt: TGTGCCAGTAGGACATCAACTAATGAAAAACTGTTTTTT
j_gene: TRBJ2-7; abundance: .; d_gene: TRBD2; v_gene: TRBV5-1; len: 18; CDR3aa: CASSLRLAGGWATYEQYF; CDR3nt: TGCGCCAGCAGCTTGAGGCTAGCGGGAGGGTGGGCCACCTACGAGCAGTACTTC
j_gene: TRBJ2-1; abundance: .; d_gene: .; v_gene: TRBV30; len: 14; CDR3aa: CAWSEGRVYNEQFF; CDR3nt: TGTGCCTGGAGTGAGGGTAGGGTCTACAATGAGCAGTTCTTC
j_gene: TRBJ2-3; abundance: .; d_gene: .; v_gene: TRBV5-1; len: 16; CDR3aa: CASSLGTAPSTDTQYF; CDR3nt: TGCGCCAGCAGCTTGGGGACGGCGCCTAGCACAGATACGCAGTATTTT
j_gene: TRBJ1-1; abundance: .; d_gene: .; v_gene: TRBV5-1; len: 14; CDR3aa: CASSIGQINTEAFF; CDR3nt: TGCGCCAGCAGCATAGGCCAGATCAACACTGAAGCTTTCTTT
j_gene: TRBJ2-7; abundance: .; d_gene: .; v_gene: TRBV5-1; len: 12; CDR3aa: CASSLGNYEQYF; CDR3nt: TGCGCCAGCAGCTTGGGGAACTACGAGCAGTACTTC
j_gene: TRBJ2-5; abundance: .; d_gene: .; v_gene: TRBV6-5; len: 14; CDR3aa: CASSYSRALETQYF; CDR3nt: TGTGCCAGCAGTTACTCGAGGGCCCTAGAGACCCAGTACTTC
j_gene: TRBJ1-1; abundance: .; d_gene: .; v_gene: TRBV29-1; len: 13; CDR3aa: CSGNRDLATEAFF; CDR3nt: TGCAGCGGAAACAGGGATTTGGCCACTGAAGCTTTCTTT
j_gene: TRBJ2-7; abundance: .; d_gene: .; v_gene: TRBV5-1; len: 13; CDR3aa: CASSLTVSYEQYF; CDR3nt: TGCGCCAGCAGCTTGACAGTTTCCTACGAGCAGTACTTC
j_gene: TRBJ2-7; abundance: .; d_gene: .; v_gene: TRBV19; len: 15; CDR3aa: CASSIRVAVSYEQYF; CDR3nt: TGTGCCAGTAGTATACGGGTTGCGGTTTCCTACGAGCAGTACTTC
j_gene: TRBJ1-5; abundance: .; d_gene: .; v_gene: TRBV7-2; len: 14; CDR3aa: CASSLYQGGQPQHF; CDR3nt: TGTGCCAGCAGCTTATACCAGGGAGGACAGCCCCAGCATTTT
j_gene: TRBJ2-5; abundance: .; d_gene: .; v_gene: TRBV4-3; len: 17; CDR3aa: CASSQDEVGGLLKTQYF; CDR3nt: TGCGCCAGCAGCCAAGACGAAGTGGGGGGACTTTTGAAGACCCAGTACTTC